Below, 23 T cell receptor beta chains from the same sample are listed, as sequenced in a study of T cells expressing NK-cell markers. TCRdb reworked the 5' RACE reads into one entry per CDR3 protein, no DNA. The sample totals around 470,000 distinct CDR3 sequences. Source material: blood T cells: a sorted CD56 or NKG2C T cell subset, CD4+ or CD8+ T cells, or bulk PBMC T cells (not recorded which). The receptors were gathered from a woman in her forties or fifties in good health.

This rearrangement joins TRBV12-3 or TRBV12-4 to TRBJ1-6; the D call of TRBD1 rests on TCRdb alone, since no DNA is present to check it. CDR3 length: 14 residues. The CDR3 reads CASSFSGDNSPLHF.

This chain connects TRBV20-1 to TRBJ2-5; without DNA, the TCRdb call of TRBD2 cannot be checked. The CDR3 covers 17 residues. Per germline, CDR1 DFQATT and CDR2 SNEGSKA (reference sequence). The CDR3 protein is CSARDLASGRVGETQYF.

The chain has TRBV10-2 and TRBJ2-1. Germline values: CDR1 WSHSY, CDR2 SAAADI. The CDR3 sequence is 15 residues long. The CDR3 loop reads CASSEFSETYNEQFF.

The chain carries TRBV18 and TRBJ2-1; the TCRdb call, TRBD1, lacks DNA for checking. The CDR3 spans 14 residues. Germline V gene lookup returns CDR1 KGHSH and CDR2 LQKENI. This chain's CDR3 is CASSPKPDRFEQFF.

The chain recombines TRBV11-3 with TRBJ2-1; TCRdb's D call of TRBD1 is untestable without DNA. This CDR3 is 12 amino acids long. The V gene's germline CDR1 is SGHNT and CDR2 YENEEA. CDR3 amino acids: CASSRDRIEQFF.

V usage is TRBV14 and J usage is TRBJ2-4; the TCRdb call, TRBD2, lacks DNA for checking. The CDR3 loop spans 18 amino acids. The germline gives CDR1 SGHDN, CDR2 FVKESK. CDR3 residues: CASSLGTSGSWAKNIQYF.

The V gene is TRBV5-1, the J gene TRBJ2-5; the D gene TCRdb calls, TRBD2, cannot be checked with no DNA. From germline, CDR1 is SGHRS and CDR2 YFSETQ. This CDR3 comprises 18 residues. CDR3 sequence: CASSLSYGAGRAKETQYF.

The chain has TRBV29-1 and TRBJ2-7. Germline CDR1 and CDR2: SQVTM and ANQGSEA. The CDR3 has 12 residues. The CDR3 protein is CSVLWVSYEQYF.

The rearrangement uses TRBV4-1 and TRBJ2-1. The CDR3 is made up of 16 amino acids. Germline CDR1 is MGHRA and CDR2 is YSYEKL. CDR3 protein: CASSRYNSNSYNEQFF.

The chain is built from TRBV20-1 and TRBJ2-7; TCRdb designates TRBD2, a call that cannot be tested without DNA. CDR3 length: 14 amino acids. Germline V gene lookup returns CDR1 DFQATT and CDR2 SNEGSKA (reference sequence). The CDR3 loop reads CSASGRGLSYEQYF.

The chain links TRBV7-9 to TRBJ2-5; checking the TCRdb D call of TRBD2 is not possible without DNA. The CDR3 contains 15 residues. Germline loops: CDR1 SEHNR, CDR2 FQNEAQ (reference sequence). The CDR3 spells CASSTRTSGQQTQYF.

The genes are TRBV6-6 and TRBJ1-6. This CDR3 is 13 amino acids long. Per germline, CDR1 MNHNY and CDR2 SVGAGI (reference sequence). The CDR3 loop reads CASSYLVDSPLHF.

The chain carries TRBV12-3 or TRBV12-4 and TRBJ2-1; the D call from TCRdb, TRBD2, cannot be confirmed without DNA. The CDR3 spans 14 residues. CDR3 residues: CASNPGLSTGEQFF.

The chain recombines TRBV29-1 with TRBJ1-2. The germline V gene encodes CDR1 SQVTM and CDR2 ANQGSEA. The CDR3 has 11 residues. The CDR3 reads CSVDDLGGYTF. Complete variable domain (other parts from reference TRBV29-1 and TRBJ1-2): SAVISQKPSRDICQRGTSLTIQCQVDSQVTMMFWYRQQPGQSLTLIATANQGSEATYESGFVIDKFPISRPNLTFSTLTVSNMSPEDSSIYLCSVDDLGGYTFGSGTRLTVV.

V gene TRBV6-5 combines with J gene TRBJ2-1; lacking DNA, the TRBD1 call made by TCRdb goes unchecked. This CDR3 has 15 amino acids. Germline V gives CDR1 MNHEY, CDR2 SVGAGI. CDR3 protein: CASSNEGQGSNEQFF.

The J gene is TRBJ2-1, the V gene TRBV20-1; TCRdb calls TRBD1, which cannot be checked without DNA. Germline values: CDR1 DFQATT, CDR2 SNEGSKA (reference sequence). The CDR3 length is 12 residues. CDR3 protein: CSAVGGTNEQFF.

The chain links TRBV6-5 to TRBJ2-1; TCRdb reports TRBD2, a call that lacks DNA to check it against. CDR1 and CDR2 from the germline V gene are MNHEY and SVGAGI. This CDR3 has 11 residues. The CDR3 here is CASTNGREQFF.

The chain recombines TRBV4-2 with TRBJ2-3; TCRdb's D call of TRBD2 is untestable without DNA. The CDR3 extends over 16 amino acids. Germline CDR1 reads LGHNA; CDR2 reads YNFKEQ. CDR3 sequence reads: CASRGEALGRTDTQYF.

The rearrangement links TRBV9 to TRBJ2-1; without DNA, the TCRdb call of TRBD1 cannot be checked. The CDR3 runs to 16 residues. Germline values: CDR1 SGDLS, CDR2 YYNGEE. The CDR3 sequence is CASSVSGPVSYNEQFF.

The V call is TRBV19, the J call TRBJ2-1. The V gene's germline CDR1 is LNHDA and CDR2 SQIVND (reference sequence). The CDR3 is 16 residues long. The CDR3 loop is CASSMTVAGSYNEQFF.

The genes are TRBV7-9 and TRBJ2-5. The CDR3 contains 11 residues. Germline V gene lookup returns CDR1 SEHNR and CDR2 FQNEAQ (reference sequence). CDR3 amino acids: CASAVQETQYF.

This chain links TRBV4-2 with TRBJ1-3; TCRdb names TRBD1, which stays unverified in the absence of DNA. CDR1 and CDR2 (germline): LGHNA, YNFKEQ. The CDR3 totals 15 residues. CDR3 sequence reads: CASSQGTVSGNTIYF.

The chain is built from TRBV29-1 and TRBJ2-1; TCRdb returns TRBD2, unconfirmable since there is no DNA. CDR1 SQVTM and CDR2 ANQGSEA come from the germline V gene. The CDR3 totals 13 residues. The CDR3 is CSSRLAPRNEQFF.